This T cell receptor beta chain was sequenced during a study of blood T cell repertoires in COVID-19. About the study: The samples span acute and convalescent COVID-19 from the United States, Italy and Spain. The analysed material was cDNA or gDNA that came from T cells, B-cell-depleted T cells, or PBMCs.

This table comes from immunoSEQ multiplex PCR, and its TCRdb copy is limited to in-frame clones, with some not included. The table has 490,000 or so clones, 70% to 90% seen once. All enrollees were about 18 to 89 years old and from about 25 US areas. V shed 1 base, J shed 6 bases, and the junction held 7 bases outside the gene matches. The CDR3 has 16 amino acids. Germline V CDR1 and CDR2: SNHLY, FYNNEI. The clonotype originates from a woman between 55 and 75 years old who had recovered from COVID-19. Sequenced input: PBMCs or T cells enriched from blood (not recorded which). The chain is built from TRBV2 and TRBJ1-5, with TRBD1 identical over 9 bases. The CDR3 reads CASSEGSTGGGQPQHF. In DNA form, the CDR3 reads TGTGCCAGCAGTGAAGGATCCACAGGGGGCGGTCAGCCCCAGCATTTT.